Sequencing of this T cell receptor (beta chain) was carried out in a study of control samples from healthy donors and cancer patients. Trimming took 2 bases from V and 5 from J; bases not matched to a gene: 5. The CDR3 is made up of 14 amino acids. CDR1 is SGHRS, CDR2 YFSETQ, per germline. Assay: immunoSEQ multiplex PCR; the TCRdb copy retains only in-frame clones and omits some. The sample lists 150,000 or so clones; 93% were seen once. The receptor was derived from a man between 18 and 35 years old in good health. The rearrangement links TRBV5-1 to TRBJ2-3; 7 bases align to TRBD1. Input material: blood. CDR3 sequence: CASSFGTEGDTQYF. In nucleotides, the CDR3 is TGCGCCAGCAGCTTCGGGACAGAAGGAGATACGCAGTATTTT. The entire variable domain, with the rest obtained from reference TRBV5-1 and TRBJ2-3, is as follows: KAGVTQTPRYLIKTRGQQVTLSCSPISGHRSVSWYQQTPGQGLQFLFEYFSETQRNKGNFPGRFSGRQFSNSRSEMNVSTLELGDSALYLCASSFGTEGDTQYFGPGTRLTVL.